A selection of T cell receptor beta chains follows, all from one sample in a study of siplizumab effects on memory and regulatory T cells. Some clones are missing from TCRdb's copy, which holds only in-frame ones; the method was immunoSEQ multiplex PCR. The sample has some 100,000 clones; 90% to 95% are singletons. Sequencing was carried out using non-Treg CD4+ T cells sorted from blood. These receptors were collected from a human donor in good health. CDR3s include the opening cysteine and the closing phenylalanine or tryptophan. D genes are given only for firm matches. Only some rows state a clone size, as once, few, many or a class for expanded clones.

clone_size d_call j_call v_call cdr3_aa cdr3_nt
- - TRBJ1-1 TRBV2 CASSGGISSPQMNTEAFF TGTGCCAGCAGTGGAGGAATTTCCAGTCCGCAAATGAACACTGAAGCTTTCTTT
- TRBD1 TRBJ2-5 TRBV5-1 CASSLAGTGRGETQYF TGCGCCAGCAGCTTGGCCGGGACAGGGAGAGGGGAGACCCAGTACTTC
- - TRBJ1-2 TRBV19 CASGLGVLSGYTF TGTGCCAGTGGCCTCGGGGTCTTAAGCGGCTACACCTTC
- TRBD2 TRBJ2-1 TRBV6-4 CASSLAGAPYNEQFF TGTGCCAGCAGTCTAGCGGGAGCTCCCTACAATGAGCAGTTCTTC
- - TRBJ2-2 TRBV6-1 CASRGTTTGELFF TGTGCCAGCAGGGGCACTACCACCGGGGAGCTGTTTTTT
- TRBD1 TRBJ2-6 TRBV5-6 CASSFRGLSGANVLTF TGTGCCAGCAGCTTCAGGGGGCTCTCTGGGGCCAACGTCCTGACTTTC
- - TRBJ2-7 TRBV19 CASSIGPLAAYEQYF TGTGCCAGTAGTATAGGGCCGTTAGCGGCTTACGAGCAGTACTTC
- - TRBJ2-2 TRBV6-5 CASSPGTNTGELFF TGTGCCAGCAGCCCCGGGACTAACACCGGGGAGCTGTTTTTT
- TRBD2 TRBJ2-2 TRBV7-6 CASSLIGTSGSGSTGELFF TGTGCCAGCAGCTTAATCGGGACTAGCGGGAGCGGATCCACCGGGGAGCTGTTTTTT
- - TRBJ1-3 TRBV10-2 CASTEDGAGNTIYF TGCGCCAGCACCGAGGACGGTGCTGGAAACACCATATATTTT
- - TRBJ2-7 TRBV9 CASSVSASSYEQYF TGTGCCAGCAGCGTATCGGCAAGCTCCTACGAGCAGTACTTC
- - TRBJ1-4 TRBV6-5 CASSPHVAGNEKLFF TGTGCCAGCAGCCCCCATGTAGCTGGTAATGAAAAACTGTTTTTT
- TRBD2 TRBJ2-7 TRBV6-5 CASTASSGRAAGQYF TGTGCCAGCACCGCTTCTAGCGGGAGGGCCGCAGGGCAGTACTTC
- - TRBJ1-2 TRBV6-5 CASSRGQYYGYTF TGTGCCAGCAGTCGCGGACAGTACTATGGCTACACCTTC
- - TRBJ2-2 TRBV19 CASKPSGHYTGELFF TGTGCCAGTAAGCCGTCCGGACACTACACCGGGGAGCTGTTTTTT
- - TRBJ2-2 TRBV5-8 CASTPRRRPTNTGELFF TGTGCCAGCACCCCTAGGCGACGTCCGACGAACACCGGGGAGCTGTTTTTT
- - TRBJ1-4 TRBV6-5 CASRGSTNEKLFF TGTGCCAGCAGGGGATCAACTAATGAAAAACTGTTTTTT
- - TRBJ2-1 TRBV6-5 CASSFRRLGLNEQFF TGTGCCAGCAGTTTCCGAAGACTGGGTTTAAATGAGCAGTTCTTC
- - TRBJ1-6 TRBV2 CASRTDSPYNSPLHF TGTGCCAGCAGAACTGACAGTCCTTATAATTCACCCCTCCACTTT
- - TRBJ2-5 TRBV5-1 CASSLVDVRTQETQYF TGCGCCAGCAGCTTGGTGGACGTAAGAACTCAAGAGACCCAGTACTTC
- - TRBJ2-2 TRBV7-7 CASSLGTGGELFF TGTGCCAGCAGCTTAGGGACGGGCGGGGAGCTGTTTTTT
- - TRBJ1-1 TRBV12-5 CASGDSRGEAFF TGTGCTAGTGGAGACAGCCGAGGGGAAGCTTTCTTT
- - TRBJ2-4 TRBV7-9 CASSPHPLAGKNIQYF TGTGCCAGCAGCCCGCACCCTCTCGCGGGAAAAAACATTCAGTACTTC
- TRBD2 TRBJ2-7 TRBV27 CASSAGGGLAGVIGHEQYF TGTGCCAGCAGCGCGGGGGGGGGACTAGCGGGAGTAATTGGCCACGAGCAGTACTTC
- TRBD2 TRBJ2-3 TRBV6-1 CASRVPSGSANTQYF TGTGCCAGCAGGGTGCCTAGCGGGAGTGCGAATACGCAGTATTTT
- TRBD2 TRBJ2-4 TRBV11-2 CASSFDRGGLVVAKNIQYF TGTGCCAGCAGCTTTGATAGGGGGGGACTAGTTGTGGCCAAAAACATTCAGTACTTC
- TRBD1 TRBJ2-6 TRBV5-4 CASSPGTGKSGANVLTF TGTGCCAGCAGCCCGGGGACAGGGAAGTCCGGGGCCAACGTCCTGACTTTC
- TRBD2 TRBJ2-3 TRBV27 CASRLRTSGSDTQYF TGTGCCAGCAGGCTGAGGACTAGTGGGTCAGATACGCAGTATTTT
- - TRBJ2-2 TRBV7-6 CASSLESSLASRSTGELFF TGTGCCAGCAGCTTAGAATCCTCTTTGGCCTCCCGGAGCACCGGGGAGCTGTTTTTT
once - TRBJ2-7 TRBV5-1 CASSLEATSGVQYF TGCGCCAGCAGCTTGGAGGCGACATCCGGGGTCCAGTACTTC
- TRBD1 TRBJ2-7 TRBV10-1 CASSGSRTGRKVYEQYF TGCGCCAGCAGTGGATCTCGGACAGGGCGAAAGGTTTACGAGCAGTACTTC
- TRBD2 TRBJ2-7 TRBV7-9 CASSLGVLGRGFEQYF TGTGCCAGCAGCTTAGGGGTTCTGGGGAGGGGTTTCGAGCAGTACTTC
- - TRBJ2-1 TRBV28 CASSLRVGSYYNEQFF TGTGCCAGCAGTTTAAGGGTCGGCTCCTACTACAATGAGCAGTTCTTC
- - TRBJ2-7 TRBV2 CASRTGGIYEQYF TGTGCCAGCAGGACAGGTGGGATCTACGAGCAGTACTTC
- TRBD2 TRBJ2-1 TRBV5-4 CASSVGGREGRDEQFF TGTGCCAGCAGCGTGGGGGGACGGGAGGGCCGTGATGAGCAGTTCTTC
- TRBD2 TRBJ2-7 TRBV6-1 CASSGTSSYEQYF TGTGCCAGTAGCGGGACGAGCTCCTACGAGCAGTACTTC
- - TRBJ2-2 TRBV5-8 CASSLRFSANTGELFF TGTGCCAGCAGCTTACGGTTTTCCGCGAACACCGGGGAGCTGTTTTTT
- - TRBJ2-5 TRBV6-6 CASIRGPQETQYF TGTGCCAGCATCCGGGGTCCTCAAGAGACCCAGTACTTC
- - TRBJ2-3 TRBV5-4 CASSLASAVTDTQYF TGTGCCAGCAGCTTGGCATCGGCAGTCACAGATACGCAGTATTTT
- - TRBJ1-1 TRBV5-1 CASSLAAPTFNTEAFF TGCGCCAGCAGCTTGGCCGCCCCAACATTTAACACTGAAGCTTTCTTT
- TRBD1 TRBJ2-7 TRBV7-2 CASSIQGTAFSYEQYF TGTGCCAGCAGCATACAGGGGACAGCCTTTTCCTACGAGCAGTACTTC
- - TRBJ2-7 TRBV6-1 CASSLKRGSEQYF TGTGCCAGCTCATTAAAACGGGGGTCCGAGCAGTACTTC
few TRBD1 TRBJ1-1 TRBV9 CASSARGLGTEAFF TGTGCCAGCAGCGCCAGGGGGCTCGGCACTGAAGCTTTCTTT
- TRBD2 TRBJ2-2 TRBV5-1 CASSPGLAGTGELFF TGCGCCAGCAGCCCCGGACTAGCGGGCACCGGGGAGCTGTTTTTT
- TRBD2 TRBJ2-2 TRBV11-3 CASSLDRFGRTGELFF TGTGCCAGCAGCTTAGATCGGTTCGGGAGGACCGGGGAGCTGTTTTTT
- - TRBJ2-5 TRBV11-2 CASSLTSIGETQYF TGTGCCAGCAGCCTGACTAGTATTGGGGAGACCCAGTACTTC
- - TRBJ1-5 TRBV5-4 CACVGGPKHSNQPQHF TGTGCCTGCGTTGGGGGGCCAAAGCACAGCAATCAGCCCCAGCATTTT
- - TRBJ2-3 TRBV27 CASSLSFGGTDTQYF TGTGCCAGCAGTTTATCGTTCGGGGGCACAGATACGCAGTATTTT
once - TRBJ1-4 TRBV4-1 CASSLAEAALNEKLFF TGCGCCAGCAGCCTGGCTGAAGCGGCCTTGAATGAAAAACTGTTTTTT
- - TRBJ2-7 TRBV19 CASSREGTSSYEQYF TGTGCCAGTAGTAGGGAAGGGACAAGCTCCTACGAGCAGTACTTC
- TRBD2 TRBJ2-2 TRBV6-5 CASSYSSPSGSGELFF TGTGCCAGCAGTTACTCGAGTCCTAGCGGATCCGGGGAGCTGTTTTTT
- - TRBJ2-7 TRBV4-1 CASSQDLKGGGYEQYF TGCGCCAGCAGCCAAGATTTGAAGGGGGGGGGCTACGAGCAGTACTTC
- - TRBJ1-6 TRBV27 CASSFTSPGGSSYNSPLHF TGTGCCAGCAGTTTTACCTCCCCGGGGGGGAGCTCCTATAATTCACCCCTCCACTTT
- TRBD1 TRBJ1-2 TRBV2 CASLADRGTYGYTF TGTGCCAGCCTCGCTGACAGGGGGACTTATGGCTACACCTTC